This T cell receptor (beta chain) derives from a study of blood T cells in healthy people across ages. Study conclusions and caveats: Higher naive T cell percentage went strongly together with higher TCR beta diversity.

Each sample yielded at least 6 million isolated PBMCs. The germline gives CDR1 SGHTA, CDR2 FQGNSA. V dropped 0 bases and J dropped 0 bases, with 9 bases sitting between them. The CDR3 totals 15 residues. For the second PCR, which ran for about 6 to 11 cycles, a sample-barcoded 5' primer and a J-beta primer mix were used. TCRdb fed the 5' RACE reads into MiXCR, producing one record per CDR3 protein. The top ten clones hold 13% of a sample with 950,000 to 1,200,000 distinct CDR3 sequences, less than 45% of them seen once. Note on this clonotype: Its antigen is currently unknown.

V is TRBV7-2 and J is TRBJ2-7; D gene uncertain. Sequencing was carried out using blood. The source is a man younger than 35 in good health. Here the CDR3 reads CASSLAGKRSYEQYF. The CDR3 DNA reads TGTGCCAGCAGCTTAGCAGGAAAGCGCTCCTACGAGCAGTACTTC.